These T cell receptor beta chains were read from a single sample in a study of CD8 T cells in ankylosing spondylitis. TCRdb re-analysed the 5' RACE reads in MiXCR, keeping a single row per CDR3 protein. The table records hundreds of thousands of distinct CDR3 sequences, about 12% of them present only once. Sequencing input: blood, either unsorted or a sorted T cell fraction (not recorded which). These receptors were obtained from a male donor with ankylosing spondylitis. The CDR3 runs from the conserved cysteine through the conserved F or W. Fields, in order: D gene, clone size, CDR3 length, V gene, J gene, CDR3 DNA, CDR3 protein. A D gene is named only where the DNA matches it firmly. Not all rows give a size; the values are once, few, many and, for expanded clones, a class.

D: .
size: few
length: 13
V: TRBV7-2
J: TRBJ1-2
DNA: TGTGCCAGCAGCTTTTCCTCCGGGAATGGCTACACCTTC
CDR3: CASSFSSGNGYTF

D: .
size: few
length: 13
V: TRBV20-1
J: TRBJ1-2
DNA: TGCAGTGCTATGGACCCATACTACTCCGGCTACACCTTC
CDR3: CSAMDPYYSGYTF

D: .
size: .
length: 15
V: TRBV20-1
J: TRBJ1-3
DNA: TGCAGTGCGCGGACCCTAGGCAGGAACGGAAACACCATATATTTT
CDR3: CSARTLGRNGNTIYF

D: TRBD1
size: .
length: 15
V: TRBV4-3
J: TRBJ1-4
DNA: TGCGCCAGCAGCCAACGGACAGGGGCGGGTGAAAAACTGTTTTTT
CDR3: CASSQRTGAGEKLFF

D: TRBD1
size: .
length: 15
V: TRBV11-2
J: TRBJ2-7
DNA: TGTGCCAGCAGCCCCGGGACAGGGGAAGTAGAGGAGCAGTACTTC
CDR3: CASSPGTGEVEEQYF

D: TRBD1
size: few
length: 13
V: TRBV6-6
J: TRBJ2-1
DNA: TGTGCCAGCAGGATGACAGGGATCAATGAGCAGTTCTTC
CDR3: CASRMTGINEQFF

D: .
size: few
length: 15
V: TRBV15
J: TRBJ1-1
DNA: TGTGCCACCAGCAGAGATTTGGCAGGCAACACTGAAGCTTTCTTT
CDR3: CATSRDLAGNTEAFF

D: .
size: few
length: 14
V: TRBV20-1
J: TRBJ1-3
DNA: TGCAGTGCTCAAAACATTTACTCTGGAAACACCATATATTTT
CDR3: CSAQNIYSGNTIYF

D: .
size: few
length: 15
V: TRBV6-2/TRBV6-3
J: TRBJ2-7
DNA: TGTGCCAGCAGTTTCCGACACCATACAACCTACGAGCAGTACTTC
CDR3: CASSFRHHTTYEQYF

D: .
size: .
length: 13
V: TRBV6-6
J: TRBJ1-6
DNA: TGTGCCAGCGGGAGCTCCTATAATTCACCCCTCCACTTT
CDR3: CASGSSYNSPLHF

D: .
size: few
length: 12
V: TRBV7-9
J: TRBJ1-5
DNA: TGTGCCAGCAGCTTAGGCGAGGAGCCCCAGCATTTT
CDR3: CASSLGEEPQHF

D: .
size: .
length: 14
V: TRBV10-3
J: TRBJ2-7
DNA: TGTGCCATCACAGTGGACGGGGCTCACTACGAGCAGTACTTC
CDR3: CAITVDGAHYEQYF

D: .
size: few
length: 14
V: TRBV6-1
J: TRBJ2-5
DNA: TGTGCCAGCCAACGGGGCGGTTACCAAGAGACCCAGTACTTC
CDR3: CASQRGGYQETQYF

D: TRBD2
size: .
length: 17
V: TRBV6-1
J: TRBJ2-3
DNA: TGTGCCAGCAGCCGACGACTAGCGGGGGGAATCACAGATACGCAGTATTTT
CDR3: CASSRRLAGGITDTQYF

D: .
size: few
length: 14
V: TRBV10-3
J: TRBJ2-2
DNA: TGTGCCATCAGTGACAGGGGGAACACCGGGGAGCTGTTTTTT
CDR3: CAISDRGNTGELFF

D: .
size: few
length: 13
V: TRBV7-9
J: TRBJ1-2
DNA: TGTGCCAGCAGCTTACAGGGTCTAAGCGGCTACACCTTC
CDR3: CASSLQGLSGYTF

D: .
size: few
length: 13
V: TRBV7-2
J: TRBJ2-5
DNA: TGTGCCAGCAGCGTGCAGGTCCAAGAGACCCAGTACTTC
CDR3: CASSVQVQETQYF

D: TRBD1
size: few
length: 14
V: TRBV10-3
J: TRBJ2-7
DNA: TGTGCCATCAGTCTGGCCGGGACAGTCTACGAGCAGTACTTC
CDR3: CAISLAGTVYEQYF

D: TRBD1
size: .
length: 15
V: TRBV3-1
J: TRBJ1-2
DNA: TGTGCCAGCAGCCTCAGGACAGGGCCTAACTATGGCTACACCTTC
CDR3: CASSLRTGPNYGYTF

D: .
size: .
length: 14
V: TRBV27
J: TRBJ1-1
DNA: TGTGCCAGCAGTTCTCTGCTTTCGAACACTGAAGCTTTCTTT
CDR3: CASSSLLSNTEAFF

D: .
size: few
length: 13
V: TRBV15
J: TRBJ1-1
DNA: TGTGCCACCAGCACTTACTTGAACACTGAAGCTTTCTTT
CDR3: CATSTYLNTEAFF

D: .
size: many
length: 14
V: TRBV6-1
J: TRBJ2-2
DNA: TGTGCCAGCAGTCCCCGGGGGAGCACCGGGGAGCTGTTTTTT
CDR3: CASSPRGSTGELFF

D: .
size: .
length: 15
V: TRBV24-1
J: TRBJ1-5
DNA: TGTGCCACCAGTGATTTGAATGGAGGGGATCAGCCCCAGCATTTT
CDR3: CATSDLNGGDQPQHF

D: TRBD1
size: few
length: 14
V: TRBV20-1
J: TRBJ1-2
DNA: TGCAGTACCTCGACAGGGGGCTTCTCCTATGGCTACACCTTC
CDR3: CSTSTGGFSYGYTF

D: .
size: many
length: 17
V: TRBV6-1
J: TRBJ2-7
DNA: TGTGCCAGCAGCCGTCGAATTTACACAGGGTTTGGCTACGAGCAGTACTTC
CDR3: CASSRRIYTGFGYEQYF

D: .
size: few
length: 12
V: TRBV9
J: TRBJ2-1
DNA: TGTGCCAGCAGCGTTCGGGCGGATGAGCAGTTCTTC
CDR3: CASSVRADEQFF

D: TRBD2
size: .
length: 16
V: TRBV4-2
J: TRBJ2-7
DNA: TGTGCCAGCAGCCTGGAAACGGGGAGGGCCATGAGAGAGCAGTACTTC
CDR3: CASSLETGRAMREQYF

D: .
size: few
length: 14
V: TRBV6-2/TRBV6-3
J: TRBJ2-5
DNA: TGTGCCAGCAGTTCGAGGGACCCCAGGGAGACCCAGTACTTC
CDR3: CASSSRDPRETQYF

D: .
size: few
length: 18
V: TRBV5-1
J: TRBJ2-1
DNA: TGCGCCAGCAGCTTGGCAAATGTGGGAGGTAACTCCTACAATGAGCAGTTCTTC
CDR3: CASSLANVGGNSYNEQFF

D: .
size: .
length: 15
V: TRBV20-1
J: TRBJ1-1
DNA: TGCAGTGCTAGAGAGAGCGCAGGGTATAGCACTGAAGCTTTCTTT
CDR3: CSARESAGYSTEAFF

D: TRBD1
size: few
length: 14
V: TRBV6-1
J: TRBJ1-5
DNA: TGTGCCAGCATGATTTCAGGGGGTAGGCAGCCCCAGCATTTT
CDR3: CASMISGGRQPQHF

D: .
size: few
length: 14
V: TRBV12-3/TRBV12-4
J: TRBJ2-1
DNA: TGTGCCAGCAGTTTTAACCTCCCGGCGGGTGAGCAGTTCTTC
CDR3: CASSFNLPAGEQFF

D: .
size: .
length: 15
V: TRBV20-1
J: TRBJ1-5
DNA: TGCAGTGCTAGAGCCAGCGGGGCGCGTGGACAGCCCCAGCATTTT
CDR3: CSARASGARGQPQHF